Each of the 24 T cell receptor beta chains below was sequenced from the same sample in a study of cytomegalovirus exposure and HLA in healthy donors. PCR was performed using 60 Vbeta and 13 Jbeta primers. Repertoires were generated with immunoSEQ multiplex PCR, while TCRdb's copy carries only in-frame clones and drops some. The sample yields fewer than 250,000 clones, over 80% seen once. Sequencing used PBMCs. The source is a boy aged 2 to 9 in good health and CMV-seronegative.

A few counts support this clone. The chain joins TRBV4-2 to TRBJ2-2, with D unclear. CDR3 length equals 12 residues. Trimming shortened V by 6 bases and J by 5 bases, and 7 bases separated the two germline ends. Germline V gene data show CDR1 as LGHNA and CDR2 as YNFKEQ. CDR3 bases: TGTGCCAGCAGTCAGAATACCGGGGAGCTGTTTTTT. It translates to CASSQNTGELFF.

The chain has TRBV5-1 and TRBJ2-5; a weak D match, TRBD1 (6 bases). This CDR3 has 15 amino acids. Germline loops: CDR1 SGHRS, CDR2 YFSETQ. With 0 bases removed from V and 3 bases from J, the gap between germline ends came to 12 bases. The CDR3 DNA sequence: TGCGCCAGCAGCTTGGGGACAGTCGTAAAAGAGACCCAGTACTTC. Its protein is CASSLGTVVKETQYF.

The CDR3 loop is CAISEGLGGGDTQYF. CDR3 DNA sequence: TGTGCCATCAGTGAGGGACTAGGGGGAGGAGATACGCAGTATTTT. The chain combines TRBV10-3 with TRBJ2-3; TRBD2 might be the D (7 bases). Germline CDR1 is ENHRY and CDR2 is SYGVKD. The CDR3 has 15 residues. Trimming pared 2 bases from V and 5 bases from J, leaving 14 bases between.

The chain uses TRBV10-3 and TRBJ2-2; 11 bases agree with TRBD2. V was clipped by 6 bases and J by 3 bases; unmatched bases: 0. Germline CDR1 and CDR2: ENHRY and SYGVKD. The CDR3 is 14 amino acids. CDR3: CAIRGLADTGELFF. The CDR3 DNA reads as TGTGCCATCAGGGGACTAGCGGACACCGGGGAGCTGTTTTTT.

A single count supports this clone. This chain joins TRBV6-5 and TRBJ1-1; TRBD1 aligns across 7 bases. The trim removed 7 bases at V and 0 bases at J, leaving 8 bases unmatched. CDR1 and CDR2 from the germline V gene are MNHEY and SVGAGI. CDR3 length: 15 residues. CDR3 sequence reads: CASIRGQSMNTEAFF. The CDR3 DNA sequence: TGTGCCAGCATTCGGGGACAGTCCATGAACACTGAAGCTTTCTTT.

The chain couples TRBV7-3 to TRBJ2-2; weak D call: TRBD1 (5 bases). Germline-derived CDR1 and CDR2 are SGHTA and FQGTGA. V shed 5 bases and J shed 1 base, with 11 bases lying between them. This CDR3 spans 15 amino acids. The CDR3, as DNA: TGTGCCAGCAGCCTTGAAAGGGGGAACACCGGGGAGCTGTTTTTT. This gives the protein CASSLERGNTGELFF.

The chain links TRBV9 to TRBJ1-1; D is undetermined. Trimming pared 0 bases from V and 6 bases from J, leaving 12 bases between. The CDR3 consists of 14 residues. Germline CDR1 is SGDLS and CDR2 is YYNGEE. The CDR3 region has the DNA TGTGCCAGCAGCGTAGGAACAGCTTCTCCTGAAGCTTTCTTT. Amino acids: CASSVGTASPEAFF.

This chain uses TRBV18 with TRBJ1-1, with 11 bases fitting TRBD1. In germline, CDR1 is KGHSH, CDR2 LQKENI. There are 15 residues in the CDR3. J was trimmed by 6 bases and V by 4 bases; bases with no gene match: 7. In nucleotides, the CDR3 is TGTGCCAGCTCACGAACCGGGACAGGGGGGGCTGAAGCTTTCTTT. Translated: CASSRTGTGGAEAFF. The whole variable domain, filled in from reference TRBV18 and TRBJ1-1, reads NAGVMQNPRHLVRRRGQEARLRCSPMKGHSHVYWYRQLPEEGLKFMVYLQKENIIDESGMPKERFSAEFPKEGPSILRIQQVVRGDSAAYFCASSRTGTGGAEAFFGQGTRLTVV.

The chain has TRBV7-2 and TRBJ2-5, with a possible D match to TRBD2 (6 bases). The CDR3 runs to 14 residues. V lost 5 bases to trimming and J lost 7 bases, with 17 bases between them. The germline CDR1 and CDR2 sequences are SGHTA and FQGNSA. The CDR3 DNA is TGTGCCAGCAGCCCAACTAGCTTCGGGGGGACCCAGTACTTC. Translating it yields CASSPTSFGGTQYF. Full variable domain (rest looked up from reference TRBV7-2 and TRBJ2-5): GAGVSQSPSNKVTEKGKDVELRCDPISGHTALYWYRQSLGQGLEFLIYFQGNSAPDKSGLPSDRFSAERTGGSVSTLTIQRTQQEDSAVYLCASSPTSFGGTQYFGPGTRLLVL.

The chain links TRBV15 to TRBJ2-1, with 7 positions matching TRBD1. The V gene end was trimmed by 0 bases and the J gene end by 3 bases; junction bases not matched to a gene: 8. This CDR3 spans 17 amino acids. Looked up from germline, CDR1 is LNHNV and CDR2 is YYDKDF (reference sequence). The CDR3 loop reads CATSRDHPGGLYNEQFF. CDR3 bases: TGTGCCACCAGCAGAGATCACCCAGGGGGTCTCTACAATGAGCAGTTCTTC. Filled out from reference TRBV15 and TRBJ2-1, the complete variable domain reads DAMVIQNPRYQVTQFGKPVTLSCSQTLNHNVMYWYQQKSSQAPKLLFHYYDKDFNNEADTPDNFQSRRPNTSFCFLDIRSPGLGDTAMYLCATSRDHPGGLYNEQFFGPGTRLTVL.

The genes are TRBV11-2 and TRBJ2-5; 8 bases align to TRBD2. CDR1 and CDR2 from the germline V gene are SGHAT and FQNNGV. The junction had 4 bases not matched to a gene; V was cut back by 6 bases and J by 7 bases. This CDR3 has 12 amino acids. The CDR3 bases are TGTGCCAGCAGTAGCGGGGCGGTGACCCAGTACTTC. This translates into CASSSGAVTQYF.

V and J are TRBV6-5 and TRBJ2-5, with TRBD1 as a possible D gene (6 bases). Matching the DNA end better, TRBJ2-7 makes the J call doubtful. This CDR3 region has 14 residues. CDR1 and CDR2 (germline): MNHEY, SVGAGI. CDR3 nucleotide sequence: TGTGCCAGCAGTTTCACCAACAGGGTCTACGAGCAGTACTTC. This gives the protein CASSFTNRVYEQYF.

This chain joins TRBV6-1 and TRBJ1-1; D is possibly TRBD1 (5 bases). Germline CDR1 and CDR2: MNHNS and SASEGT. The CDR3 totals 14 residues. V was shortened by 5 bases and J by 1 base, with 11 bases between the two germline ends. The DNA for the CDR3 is TGTGCCAGCAGTTTCGCGGGACCGAACACTGAAGCTTTCTTT. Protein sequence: CASSFAGPNTEAFF.

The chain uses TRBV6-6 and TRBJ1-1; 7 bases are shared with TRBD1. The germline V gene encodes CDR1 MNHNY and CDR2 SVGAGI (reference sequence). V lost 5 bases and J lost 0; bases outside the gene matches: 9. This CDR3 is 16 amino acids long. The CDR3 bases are TGTGCCAGCAGTCCCGACAGGGTGGGGATGAACACTGAAGCTTTCTTT. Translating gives CASSPDRVGMNTEAFF.

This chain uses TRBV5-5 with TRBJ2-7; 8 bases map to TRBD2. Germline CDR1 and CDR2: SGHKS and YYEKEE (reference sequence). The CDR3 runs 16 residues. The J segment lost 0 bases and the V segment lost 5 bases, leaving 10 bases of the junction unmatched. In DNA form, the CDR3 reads TGTGCCAGCAGTTGGACTAGCCTCCAGAGCTCCTACGAGCAGTACGTC. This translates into CASSWTSLQSSYEQYV.

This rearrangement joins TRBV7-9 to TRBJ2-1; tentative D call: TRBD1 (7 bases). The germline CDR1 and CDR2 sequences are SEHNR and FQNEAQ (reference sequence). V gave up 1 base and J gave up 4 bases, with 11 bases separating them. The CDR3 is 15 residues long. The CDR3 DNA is TGTGCCAGCAGCTTAGATCAGGGGGGATACAATGAGCAGTTCTTC. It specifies CASSLDQGGYNEQFF.

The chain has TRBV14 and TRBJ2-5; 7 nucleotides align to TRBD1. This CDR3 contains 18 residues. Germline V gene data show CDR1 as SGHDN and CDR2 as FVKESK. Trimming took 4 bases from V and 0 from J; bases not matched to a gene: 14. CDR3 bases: TGTGCCAGCAGCCGAACCGATTTAGGGGGCGCTTACCAAGAGACCCAGTACTTC. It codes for CASSRTDLGGAYQETQYF.

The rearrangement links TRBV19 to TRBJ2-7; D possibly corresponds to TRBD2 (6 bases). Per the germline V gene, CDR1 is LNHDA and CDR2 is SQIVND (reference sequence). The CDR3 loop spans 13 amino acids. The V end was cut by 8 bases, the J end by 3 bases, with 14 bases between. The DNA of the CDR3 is TGTGCCAGTGCGGCGGGGTATGGCTACGAGCAGTACTTC. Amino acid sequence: CASAAGYGYEQYF.

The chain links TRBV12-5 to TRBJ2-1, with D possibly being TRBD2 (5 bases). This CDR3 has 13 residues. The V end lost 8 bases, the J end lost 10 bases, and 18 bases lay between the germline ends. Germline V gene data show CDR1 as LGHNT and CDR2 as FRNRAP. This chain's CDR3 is CASTPGLAREQFF. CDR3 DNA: TGTGCTAGTACCCCTGGGCTAGCCCGGGAGCAGTTCTTC.

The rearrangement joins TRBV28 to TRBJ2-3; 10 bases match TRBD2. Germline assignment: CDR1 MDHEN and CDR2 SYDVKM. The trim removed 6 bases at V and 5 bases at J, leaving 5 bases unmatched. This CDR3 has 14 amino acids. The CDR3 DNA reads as TGTGCCAGCAGGCTAGCGGGGGTGGAAGATACGCAGTATTTT. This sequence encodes CASRLAGVEDTQYF.

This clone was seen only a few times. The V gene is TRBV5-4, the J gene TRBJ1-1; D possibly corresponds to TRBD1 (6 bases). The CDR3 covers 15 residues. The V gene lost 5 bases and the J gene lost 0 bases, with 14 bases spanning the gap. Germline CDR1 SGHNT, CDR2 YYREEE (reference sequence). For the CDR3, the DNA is TGTGCCAGCAGTCTCTCAGGGGCCTTGAACACTGAAGCTTTCTTT. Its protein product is CASSLSGALNTEAFF.

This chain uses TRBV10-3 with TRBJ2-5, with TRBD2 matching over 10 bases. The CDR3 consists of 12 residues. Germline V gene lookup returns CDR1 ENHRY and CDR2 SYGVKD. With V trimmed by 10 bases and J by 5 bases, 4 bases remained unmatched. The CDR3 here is CATGTSEETQYF. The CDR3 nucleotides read TGTGCCACCGGGACTAGCGAGGAGACCCAGTACTTC.

The CDR3 DNA sequence: TGTGCCAGCAGTCTACTAGCGGGAGGTACCGGGGAGCTGTTTTTT. It specifies CASSLLAGGTGELFF. The V call is TRBV5-4, the J call TRBJ2-2; 12 bases match TRBD2. Per germline, CDR1 SGHNT and CDR2 YYREEE (reference sequence). This CDR3 comprises 15 residues. J was trimmed by 5 bases and V by 5 bases; bases with no gene match: 4.

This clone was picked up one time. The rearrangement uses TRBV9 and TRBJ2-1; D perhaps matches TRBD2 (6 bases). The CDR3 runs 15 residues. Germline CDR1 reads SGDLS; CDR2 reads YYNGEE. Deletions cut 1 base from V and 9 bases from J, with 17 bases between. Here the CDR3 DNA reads TGTGCCAGCAGCGTACAAGCCGGGAGTGGTACTGAGCAGTTCTTC. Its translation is CASSVQAGSGTEQFF.